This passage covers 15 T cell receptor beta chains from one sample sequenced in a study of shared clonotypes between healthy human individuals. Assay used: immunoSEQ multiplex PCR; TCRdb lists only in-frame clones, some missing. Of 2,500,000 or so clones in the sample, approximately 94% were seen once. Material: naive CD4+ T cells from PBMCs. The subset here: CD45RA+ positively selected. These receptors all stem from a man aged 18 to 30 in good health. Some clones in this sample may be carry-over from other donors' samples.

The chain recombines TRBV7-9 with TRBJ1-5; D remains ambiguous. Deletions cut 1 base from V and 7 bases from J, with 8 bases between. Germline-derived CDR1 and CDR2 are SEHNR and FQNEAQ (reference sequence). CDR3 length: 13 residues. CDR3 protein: CASSLDFGQPQHF. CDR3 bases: TGTGCCAGCAGCTTAGATTTCGGACAGCCCCAGCATTTT.

In DNA, the CDR3 is TGTGCCAGCAGCTCCGGGCTAGCGAACACCGGGGAGCTGTTTTTT. Encoded protein: CASSSGLANTGELFF. The chain joins TRBV7-3 to TRBJ2-2; D remains ambiguous. The ends were cut back, 4 bases at V and 0 bases at J, with 9 bases in the middle. The CDR3 is 15 amino acids. The V gene's germline CDR1 is SGHTA and CDR2 FQGTGA.

CDR3 region: CASSSNSQGPEQYF. DNA of the CDR3: TGCGCCAGCAGCTCGAATTCACAGGGGCCCGAGCAGTACTTC. The V gene is TRBV5-1, the J gene TRBJ2-7; 7 nucleotides agree with TRBD1. CDR1 and CDR2 from the germline V gene are SGHRS and YFSETQ. The length of the CDR3 is 14 residues. The ends lost 3 bases at V and 6 bases at J; junction bases unmatched: 9.

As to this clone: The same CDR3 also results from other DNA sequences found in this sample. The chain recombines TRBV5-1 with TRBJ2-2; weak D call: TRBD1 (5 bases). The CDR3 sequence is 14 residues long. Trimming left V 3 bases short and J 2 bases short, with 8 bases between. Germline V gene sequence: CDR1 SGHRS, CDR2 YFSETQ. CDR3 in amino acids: CASSYQGNTGELFF. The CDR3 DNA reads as TGCGCCAGCAGCTACCAGGGTAACACCGGGGAGCTGTTTTTT.

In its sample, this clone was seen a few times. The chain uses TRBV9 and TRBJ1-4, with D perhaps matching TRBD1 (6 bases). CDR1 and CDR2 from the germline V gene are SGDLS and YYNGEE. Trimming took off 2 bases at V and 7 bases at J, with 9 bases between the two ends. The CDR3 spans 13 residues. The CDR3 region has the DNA TGTGCCAGCAGCGTGGACAGAACTGAAAAACTGTTTTTT. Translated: CASSVDRTEKLFF.

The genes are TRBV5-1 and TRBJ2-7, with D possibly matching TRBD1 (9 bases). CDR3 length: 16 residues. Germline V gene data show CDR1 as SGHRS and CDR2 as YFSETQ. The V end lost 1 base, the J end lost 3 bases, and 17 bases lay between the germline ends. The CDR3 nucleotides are TGCGCCAGCAGCTTGATGGTAGCGGGACAGGGCTACGAGCAGTACTTC. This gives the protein CASSLMVAGQGYEQYF.

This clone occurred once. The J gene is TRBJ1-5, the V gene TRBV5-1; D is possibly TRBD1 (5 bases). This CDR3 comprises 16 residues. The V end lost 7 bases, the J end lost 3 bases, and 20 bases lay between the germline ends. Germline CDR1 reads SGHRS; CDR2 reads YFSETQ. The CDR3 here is CASRQNPSAYNQPQHF. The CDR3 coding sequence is TGCGCCAGCCGACAGAATCCGAGCGCATACAATCAGCCCCAGCATTTT.

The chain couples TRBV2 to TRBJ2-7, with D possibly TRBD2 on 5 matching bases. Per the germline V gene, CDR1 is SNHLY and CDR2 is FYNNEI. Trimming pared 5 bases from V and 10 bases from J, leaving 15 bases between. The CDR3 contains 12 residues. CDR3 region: CASSPSGDSQYF. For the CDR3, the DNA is TGTGCCAGCAGTCCCAGCGGAGATTCACAGTACTTC.

The CDR3 DNA sequence: TGCGCCAGCAGCATACATAGCACAGATACGCAGTATTTT. It translates to CASSIHSTDTQYF. The chain recombines TRBV5-1 with TRBJ2-3; D ambiguous. This CDR3 contains 13 residues. Trimming took 4 bases from V and 0 from J, leaving 6 bases between them. Germline-derived CDR1 and CDR2 are SGHRS and YFSETQ.

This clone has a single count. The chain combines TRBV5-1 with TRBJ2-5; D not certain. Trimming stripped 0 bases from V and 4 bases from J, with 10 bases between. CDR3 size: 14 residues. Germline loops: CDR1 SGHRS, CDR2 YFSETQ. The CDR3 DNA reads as TGCGCCAGCAGCTTGGCCTTACTGCGAGAGACCCAGTACTTC. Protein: CASSLALLRETQYF.

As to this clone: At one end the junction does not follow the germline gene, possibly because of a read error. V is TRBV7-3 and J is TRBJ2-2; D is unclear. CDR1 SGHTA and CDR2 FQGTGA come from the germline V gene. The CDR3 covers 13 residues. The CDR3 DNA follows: TGTGCCAGCGGCTTCCTTAACACCGGGGAGCTGTTTTTT. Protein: CASGFLNTGELFF.

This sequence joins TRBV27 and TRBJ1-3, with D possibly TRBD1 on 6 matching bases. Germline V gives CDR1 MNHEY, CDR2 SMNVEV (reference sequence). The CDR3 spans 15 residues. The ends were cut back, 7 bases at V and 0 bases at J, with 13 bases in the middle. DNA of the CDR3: TGTGCCAGCAAACGGGACATTGGCTCTGGAAACACCATATATTTT. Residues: CASKRDIGSGNTIYF.

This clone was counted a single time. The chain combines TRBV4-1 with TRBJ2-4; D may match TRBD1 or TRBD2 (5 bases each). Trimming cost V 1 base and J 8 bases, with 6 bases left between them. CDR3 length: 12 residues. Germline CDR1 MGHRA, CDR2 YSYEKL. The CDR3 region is CASSQVGDIQYF. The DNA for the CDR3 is TGCGCCAGCAGCCAAGTGGGGGACATTCAGTACTTC.

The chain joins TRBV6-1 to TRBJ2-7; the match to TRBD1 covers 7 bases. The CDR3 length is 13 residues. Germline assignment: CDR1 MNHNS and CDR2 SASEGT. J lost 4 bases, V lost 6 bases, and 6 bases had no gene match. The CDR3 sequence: CASSPGQRYEQYF. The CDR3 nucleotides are TGTGCCAGCAGCCCGGGACAGAGATACGAGCAGTACTTC.

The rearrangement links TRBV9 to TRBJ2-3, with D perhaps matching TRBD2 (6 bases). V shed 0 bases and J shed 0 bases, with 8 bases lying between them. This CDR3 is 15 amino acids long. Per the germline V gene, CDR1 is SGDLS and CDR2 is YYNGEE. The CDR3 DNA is TGTGCCAGCAGCGTAGGGCGGGACAGCACAGATACGCAGTATTTT. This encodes CASSVGRDSTDTQYF.